These 27 T cell receptor beta chains were sequenced from one sample in a study of stem cell transplantation in POMP-related autoinflammatory disease. This table comes from immunoSEQ multiplex PCR, and its TCRdb copy is limited to in-frame clones, with some not included. Among 30,000 or so clones listed, about 86% were seen once. Specimen: CD4+ T cells from PBMCs, collected before stem cell transplantation. These TCRs come from a human donor with POMP-related autoinflammation and immune dysregulation (PRAID).

V gene TRBV7-9 combines with J gene TRBJ1-2; tentatively, D is TRBD1 (6 bases). Germline V CDR1 and CDR2: SEHNR, FQNEAQ (reference sequence). The CDR3 spans 13 residues. V gave up 1 base and J gave up 6 bases, with 9 bases separating them. CDR3 sequence reads: CASSLVNRDGYTF. The DNA of the CDR3 is TGTGCCAGCAGCTTAGTCAACAGGGATGGCTACACCTTC.

This rearrangement joins TRBV5-4 to TRBJ1-2; 9 nucleotides align to TRBD1. The V gene's germline CDR1 is SGHNT and CDR2 YYREEE (reference sequence). The CDR3 sequence is 17 residues long. J was trimmed by 3 bases and V by 0 bases; bases with no gene match: 9. The CDR3 region is CASSLGPTQGADYGYTF. As DNA, the CDR3 is TGTGCCAGCAGCTTGGGGCCTACACAGGGGGCGGACTATGGCTACACCTTC.

The rearrangement links TRBV5-6 to TRBJ1-4; 8 bases line up with TRBD1. Per the germline V gene, CDR1 is SGHDT and CDR2 is YYEEEE. The junction had 16 bases not matched to a gene; V was cut back by 2 bases and J by 13 bases. The CDR3 loop spans 16 amino acids. CDR3 DNA sequence: TGTGCCAGCAGCTTTGAAAGACAGGGGTCCCGAAATAGACTGTTTTTT. This sequence encodes CASSFERQGSRNRLFF.

The chain has TRBV10-3 and TRBJ2-7; no firm D call. Germline CDR1 ENHRY, CDR2 SYGVKD. This CDR3 is built from 13 residues. V was trimmed by 6 bases and J by 1 base, leaving 10 bases between them. The CDR3 region has the DNA TGTGCCATCAGCCCCCCGGGTTCCTACGAGCAGTACTTC. Protein sequence: CAISPPGSYEQYF.

CDR3 sequence reads: CASSQDGGGNQPQHF. CDR3 nucleotide sequence: TGCGCCAGCAGCCAAGATGGGGGGGGGAATCAGCCCCAGCATTTT. The chain uses TRBV4-1 and TRBJ1-5; weak D call: TRBD1 (5 bases). The CDR3 is made up of 15 amino acids. Between the trimmed V and J ends, which lost 0 bases and 4 bases, there was a span of 10 bases. The germline V gene has CDR1 MGHRA and CDR2 YSYEKL.

V gene TRBV5-1 combines with J gene TRBJ1-2; D is possibly TRBD1 (6 bases). Germline CDR1 SGHRS, CDR2 YFSETQ. V lost 0 bases, J lost 7 bases, and 10 bases lay in between. This CDR3 has 13 amino acids. The CDR3 protein is CASSLDREVGYTF. The CDR3 coding sequence is TGCGCCAGCAGCTTGGACAGGGAGGTTGGCTACACCTTC.

The chain carries TRBV1 and TRBJ2-7; the table's D gene call, TRBD2, was not cross checked with the DNA. TRBV1 is termed a pseudogene. This CDR3 comprises 18 residues. CDR3 DNA: TGCACCAGCAGCCAAGATAAAGTTTTAGTCGTCACGACCTACGAGCAGTACTTC. Protein product: CTSSQDKVLVVTTYEQYF.

The rearrangement joins TRBV29-1 to TRBJ2-7, with unresolved D. The CDR3 is made up of 15 amino acids. Trimming removed 0 bases from V and 1 base from J, with 13 bases in between. Per germline, CDR1 SQVTM and CDR2 ANQGSEA. The CDR3: CSVEDRRQTSYEQYF. CDR3 in DNA: TGCAGCGTTGAAGATCGAAGGCAGACTTCCTACGAGCAGTACTTC.

The chain combines TRBV11-1 with TRBJ2-1; 11 bases align to TRBD2. This CDR3 spans 15 amino acids. Germline V gene data show CDR1 as SGHAT and CDR2 as FQDESV (reference sequence). V lost 2 bases, J lost 10 bases, and 7 bases stayed unmatched. Here the CDR3 DNA reads TGTGCCAGCAGCTTAATACTAGCGGGAGCGGGAGAGCAGTTCTTC. This translates into CASSLILAGAGEQFF.

V gene TRBV5-1 combines with J gene TRBJ2-7; the match to TRBD1 covers 7 bases. V lost 0 bases and J lost 3; bases outside the gene matches: 6. CDR1 and CDR2 (germline): SGHRS, YFSETQ. CDR3 size: 15 residues. This chain's CDR3 is CASSLEGQRDYEQYF. DNA for the CDR3: TGCGCCAGCAGCTTGGAGGGACAGAGAGACTACGAGCAGTACTTC.

The chain uses TRBV28 and TRBJ1-2; no clear D. The CDR3 has 16 residues. Germline CDR1 MDHEN, CDR2 SYDVKM. V lost 6 bases, J lost 2 bases, and 19 bases lay in between. The CDR3 DNA sequence: TGTGCCAGCAGCTTAACCGGGCGGCTAGTCAACTATGGCTACACCTTC. Translation gives CASSLTGRLVNYGYTF.

The chain recombines TRBV6-5 with TRBJ2-2; weak D call: TRBD1 (6 bases). The germline V gene has CDR1 MNHEY and CDR2 SVGAGI. The CDR3 covers 15 residues. V shed 0 bases and J shed 9 bases, with 14 bases lying between them. The CDR3 nucleotides read TGTGCCAGCAGTTACTCGACAGGATTTTATAGGGAGCTGTTTTTT. Residues: CASSYSTGFYRELFF.

The chain recombines TRBV19 with TRBJ2-1; 11 nucleotides agree with TRBD2. CDR3 length: 16 residues. With V trimmed by 5 bases and J by 4 bases, 7 bases remained unmatched. The V gene's germline CDR1 is LNHDA and CDR2 SQIVND (reference sequence). The CDR3 sequence: CASSLRTSGLYNEQFF. For the CDR3, the DNA is TGTGCCAGTAGTCTAAGGACTAGCGGGTTGTACAATGAGCAGTTCTTC.

V gene TRBV4-1 combines with J gene TRBJ2-2; 7 bases map to TRBD1. J gave up 5 bases and V 4 bases, and 7 bases lay outside the gene matches. Germline V gene sequence: CDR1 MGHRA, CDR2 YSYEKL. The CDR3 length is 15 residues. The CDR3 reads CASSLGQVRTGELFF. CDR3 DNA: TGCGCCAGCAGCCTCGGACAGGTTAGGACCGGGGAGCTGTTTTTT.

Only a few counts were recorded for this clone. This chain uses TRBV7-9 with TRBJ1-4, with D unclear. The germline V gene encodes CDR1 SEHNR and CDR2 FQNEAQ (reference sequence). The CDR3 runs 10 residues. V lost 10 bases to trimming and J lost 8 bases, with 8 bases between them. The CDR3: CANKGEKLFF. CDR3 coding DNA: TGTGCCAACAAAGGGGAAAAACTGTTTTTT.

Concerning this clone: The sample carries other DNA sequences with the same CDR3. The J gene is TRBJ2-5, the V gene TRBV5-1; D uncertain. This CDR3 has 11 amino acids. V lost 2 bases, J lost 3 bases, and 2 bases lay in between. Germline lookup yields CDR1 SGHRS and CDR2 YFSETQ. The CDR3 nucleotides read TGCGCCAGCAGCTTAGAAGAGACCCAGTACTTC. This codes for CASSLEETQYF.

The rearrangement joins TRBV27 to TRBJ2-5; TRBD2 matches 10 bases. The J segment lost 3 bases and the V segment lost 3 bases, leaving 1 base of the junction unmatched. Germline V lookup: CDR1 MNHEY, CDR2 SMNVEV (reference sequence). CDR3 length equals 14 residues. In DNA, the CDR3 is TGTGCCAGCAGTTTTGGACTAGCGGAAGAGACCCAGTACTTC. This sequence encodes CASSFGLAEETQYF.

This chain connects TRBV18 to TRBJ1-1, with a possible D match to TRBD1 (5 bases). Trimming left V 2 bases short and J 7 bases short, with 11 bases between. Germline V lookup: CDR1 KGHSH, CDR2 LQKENI. CDR3 length equals 13 residues. The CDR3 region is CASSPGGDVEAFF. In DNA form, the CDR3 reads TGTGCCAGCTCACCAGGGGGTGACGTTGAAGCTTTCTTT.

The V call is TRBV19, the J call TRBJ1-4, with D tentatively TRBD1 (6 bases). The V and J ends lost 1 base and 2 bases respectively, with 11 bases between them. Per the germline V gene, CDR1 is LNHDA and CDR2 is SQIVND (reference sequence). The CDR3 is 16 residues long. The CDR3 nucleotides read TGTGCCAGTAGTATAGTCACAGGGCCCACTAATGAAAAACTGTTTTTT. It codes for CASSIVTGPTNEKLFF.

The V call is TRBV28, the J call TRBJ1-1; tentative D call: TRBD1 (5 bases). Trimming left V 7 bases short and J 4 bases short, with 22 bases between. The V gene's germline CDR1 is MDHEN and CDR2 SYDVKM. The CDR3 has 16 amino acids. CDR3: CASTPSGRGVSTEAFF. CDR3 nucleotide sequence: TGTGCCAGCACCCCGTCGGGGCGGGGGGTAAGCACTGAAGCTTTCTTT.

The genes are TRBV5-1 and TRBJ2-5; D may be TRBD2 (6 bases). With 0 bases removed from V and 2 bases from J, the gap between germline ends came to 11 bases. This CDR3 is built from 15 residues. Germline CDR1 SGHRS, CDR2 YFSETQ. CDR3 sequence: CASSLAGVRQETQYF. DNA of the CDR3: TGCGCCAGCAGCTTGGCGGGAGTCCGACAAGAGACCCAGTACTTC.

V usage is TRBV20-1 and J usage is TRBJ1-1; 8 nucleotides line up with TRBD1. The V gene's germline CDR1 is DFQATT and CDR2 SNEGSKA (reference sequence). The CDR3 contains 11 residues. The CDR3 spells CRADRVTEAFF. DNA of the CDR3: TGCAGGGCGGACAGGGTCACTGAAGCTTTCTTT.

This clone was seen a single time. The chain uses TRBV7-9 and TRBJ2-1; the D gene is possibly TRBD2 (6 bases). Germline loops: CDR1 SEHNR, CDR2 FQNEAQ (reference sequence). The length of the CDR3 is 15 residues. V lost 5 bases to trimming and J lost 7 bases, with 18 bases between them. The CDR3 loop reads CASSPVQGGLNEQFF. DNA for the CDR3: TGTGCCAGCAGCCCCGTCCAGGGAGGTTTGAATGAGCAGTTCTTC.

This clone was found a few times. The genes are TRBV12-2 and TRBJ1-2; TRBD1, as called in the table, went unchecked against the DNA. TRBV12-2 is labeled a pseudogene. This CDR3 is 13 amino acids long. This chain's CDR3 is CASRPRTGYGYTF. As DNA, the CDR3 is TGTGCAAGTCGCCCGCGGACAGGCTATGGCTACACCTTC.

The V and J genes are TRBV7-9 and TRBJ2-1; D is unresolved. V was trimmed by 5 bases and J by 10 bases, leaving 15 bases between them. The CDR3 spans 13 residues. Germline V gene lookup returns CDR1 SEHNR and CDR2 FQNEAQ (reference sequence). The CDR3 DNA is TGTGCCAGCAGCGGCCAGTTATTAGGGGAGCAGTTCTTC. Protein product: CASSGQLLGEQFF.

This chain uses TRBV6-5 with TRBJ1-1; no definite D call. Deletions cut 1 base from V and 4 bases from J, with 13 bases between. The CDR3 consists of 15 residues. Per the germline V gene, CDR1 is MNHEY and CDR2 is SVGAGI. CDR3 nucleotides: TGTGCCAGCAGTTACTTGTTCGGTTTTGGCACTGAAGCTTTCTTT. Residues: CASSYLFGFGTEAFF.

As concerns this clone: The same CDR3 can be traced to other DNA sequences in this sample. The chain employs TRBV6-5 and TRBJ1-2, with TRBD1 as a possible D gene (5 bases). V lost 2 bases, J lost 4 bases, and 11 bases lay in between. Per the germline V gene, CDR1 is MNHEY and CDR2 is SVGAGI. The CDR3 spans 14 residues. The CDR3 region is CASSYGGGRYGYTF. The CDR3 DNA reads as TGTGCCAGCAGTTACGGGGGGGGTCGCTATGGCTACACCTTC.